This T cell receptor beta chain is from a study of T cell repertoires in cytomegalovirus infection. MiXCR, run by TCRdb on the reads, gives a single entry per CDR3 protein. The sample lists about 27,000 distinct CDR3 sequences, under 20% occurring once. For this clonotype: Its matching antigen is unknown.

Per germline, CDR1 SGHVS and CDR2 FNYEAQ. This CDR3 region has 14 residues. Trimming cost V 3 bases and J 8 bases; bases outside gene matches: 6. The receptor's source is a human donor in good health (CMV status not recorded). Some clones in this sample may be carry-over from other donors' samples. The sample in question was CD8+ T cells from cultured PBMCs, obtained from culture after CMV antigen stimulation. The chain combines TRBV7-6 with TRBJ2-1; 8 positions match TRBD1. CDR3 in DNA: TGTGCCAGCAGCTTTAAGACAGGGGACGATGAGCAGTTCTTC. This translates into CASSFKTGDDEQFF.